A single sample gave rise to the 14 T cell receptor beta chains below, sequenced in a study of T cells in Graves' hyperthyroidism and ophthalmopathy. Amplified TCR beta CDR3 regions derived from RNA transcripts. The primer set for the first-round RT-PCR of the TCR CDR3 was HTBI. MiXCR, applied by TCRdb to the multiplex PCR reads, yields one record per CDR3 protein. The sample includes a few hundred thousand distinct CDR3 sequences, 15% to 19% of them seen just once. The sample was blood. These receptor sequences come from a woman under 40 with Graves' hyperthyroidism.

Many counts were recorded for this clonotype. The gene calls are TRBV30 and TRBJ1-5; TRBD1 is a possible D gene (5 bases). CDR1 is GTSNPN, CDR2 SVGIG, per germline (reference sequence). V lost 3 bases and J lost 4, with 13 bases in between. The CDR3 spans 14 residues. The CDR3 DNA reads as TGTGCCTGGAGCGAGACAGCACCAAATCAGCCCCAGCATTTT. Amino acids: CAWSETAPNQPQHF.

The V gene is TRBV20-1, the J gene TRBJ2-1; no definite D call. Germline CDR1 and CDR2: DFQATT and SNEGSKA (reference sequence). This CDR3 contains 15 residues. The V end was cut by 1 base, the J end by 0 bases, with 10 bases between. CDR3 sequence reads: CSARVAARSYNEQFF. The DNA for the CDR3 is TGCAGTGCTAGAGTGGCGGCCCGCTCCTACAATGAGCAGTTCTTC.

This clonotype was counted many times. This clone may be a read error of a much larger clone one base away. This sequence joins TRBV5-1 and TRBJ1-1; D not resolved. The CDR3 runs 13 residues. Trimming pared 1 base from V and 1 base from J, leaving 5 bases between. Germline values: CDR1 SGHRS, CDR2 YFSETQ. CDR3 amino acids: CASSLHGNTEAFF. Here the CDR3 DNA reads TGCGCCAGCAGCTTGCACGGGAACACTGAAGCTTTCTTT. Based on the CDR3 plus reference TRBV5-1 and TRBJ1-1, the full variable domain is KAGVTQTPRYLIKTRGQQVTLSCSPISGHRSVSWYQQTPGQGLQFLFEYFSETQRNKGNFPGRFSGRQFSNSRSEMNVSTLELGDSALYLCASSLHGNTEAFFGQGTRLTVV.

For this clonotype: A much larger clone is a single base away; this may be a read error. The V gene is TRBV5-1, the J gene TRBJ2-1, with D perhaps matching TRBD1 (6 bases). The CDR3 runs to 13 residues. Germline assignment: CDR1 SGHRS and CDR2 YFSETQ. The CDR3 region has the DNA TGCGCCAGCAGCCTCGGGACAAACAATGAGCAGTCCTTC. It is translated as CASSLGTNNEQSF.

This clonotype was seen ten or more times. The chain employs TRBV30 and TRBJ2-3; D could derive from TRBD1 or TRBD2 (5 bases each). CDR3 length equals 14 residues. Trimming stripped 1 base from V and 5 bases from J, with 13 bases between. The V gene's germline CDR1 is GTSNPN and CDR2 SVGIG (reference sequence). The CDR3 region has the DNA TGTGCCTGGAGTGCATTAGGGACGGTAGATACGCAGTATTTT. This translates into CAWSALGTVDTQYF. Combining the CDR3 with reference TRBV30 and TRBJ2-3 gives the whole variable domain SQTIHQWPATLVQPVGSPLSLECTVEGTSNPNLYWYRQAAGRGLQLLFYSVGIGQISSEVPQNLSASRPQDRQFILSSKKLLLSDSGFYLCAWSALGTVDTQYFGPGTRLTVL.

This clonotype has a count of ten or more. This sequence joins TRBV28 and TRBJ2-3; 8 nucleotides align to TRBD2. Unmatched junction bases numbered 10, after V lost 5 bases and J lost 6 bases. CDR1 and CDR2 (germline): MDHEN, SYDVKM. This CDR3 spans 15 amino acids. CDR3 nucleotide sequence: TGTGCCAGCAGTCCCCACACTAGCGGCGGGGATACGCAGTATTTT. Translating gives CASSPHTSGGDTQYF.

This clonotype was picked up a small number of times. This rearrangement joins TRBV27 to TRBJ2-3; D gene ambiguous. V lost 5 bases to trimming and J lost 5 bases, with 5 bases between them. Germline V gene data show CDR1 as MNHEY and CDR2 as SMNVEV (reference sequence). The CDR3 extends over 11 amino acids. CDR3 DNA sequence: TGTGCCAGCAGTAACGTAGATACGCAGTATTTT. It yields the protein CASSNVDTQYF.

CDR3 residues: CSALLGGGTGELFF. As DNA, the CDR3 is TGCAGTGCTCTTTTGGGGGGGGGGACCGGGGAGCTGTTTTTT. This chain links TRBV20-1 with TRBJ2-2, with TRBD2 matching 7 bases. CDR1 and CDR2 from the germline V gene are DFQATT and SNEGSKA (reference sequence). V lost 5 bases, J lost 5 bases, and 8 bases stayed unmatched. The CDR3 is 14 residues long.

CDR3 region: CASSKSQGAGTDTQYF. DNA of the CDR3: TGTGCCAGCAGTAAATCTCAGGGGGCCGGCACAGATACGCAGTATTTT. This chain links TRBV6-1 with TRBJ2-3, with 8 bases matching TRBD1. Per germline, CDR1 MNHNS and CDR2 SASEGT. J lost 1 base, V lost 5 bases, and 8 bases had no gene match. The length of the CDR3 is 16 residues.

J is TRBJ2-1 and V is TRBV19; the D is unclear. This CDR3 has 12 residues. V was pared by 3 bases and J by 4 bases, with 4 bases between. Looked up from germline, CDR1 is LNHDA and CDR2 is SQIVND (reference sequence). The CDR3 nucleotides read TGTGCCAGTAGTATGGGATACAATGAGCAGTTCTTC. The encoded protein is CASSMGYNEQFF.

The table lists this clonotype with a few counts. The chain couples TRBV30 to TRBJ2-3; D possibly uses TRBD1 or TRBD2 (5 bases each). The CDR3 totals 14 residues. With 1 base removed from V and 3 bases from J, the gap between germline ends came to 11 bases. Per germline, CDR1 GTSNPN and CDR2 SVGIG (reference sequence). CDR3 in amino acids: CAWSGGQGTDTQYF. Here the CDR3 DNA reads TGTGCCTGGAGTGGAGGGCAGGGTACAGATACGCAGTATTTT.

This clonotype was observed at least ten times. This chain connects TRBV7-9 to TRBJ2-1; 13 bases map to TRBD2. This CDR3 is built from 18 residues. V was clipped by 1 base and J by 6 bases; unmatched bases: 9. Germline V CDR1 and CDR2: SEHNR, FQNEAQ (reference sequence). The DNA for the CDR3 is TGTGCCAGCAGCTTAGTTCGTTTGGGACTAGCGGGACTCAATGAGCAGTTCTTC. Translated, it gives CASSLVRLGLAGLNEQFF.

This clonotype has a handful of counts. The V gene is TRBV27, the J gene TRBJ1-5; no reliable D call. V was clipped by 6 bases and J by 4 bases, with 13 bases between them. This CDR3 is built from 14 residues. Germline V gene sequence: CDR1 MNHEY, CDR2 SMNVEV (reference sequence). The CDR3: CASSYNGRNQPQHF. As DNA, the CDR3 is TGTGCCAGCAGCTATAACGGGCGAAATCAGCCCCAGCATTTT.

This sequence joins TRBV2 and TRBJ2-2, with 9 nucleotides matching TRBD2. Per germline, CDR1 SNHLY and CDR2 FYNNEI. J gave up 3 bases and V 5 bases, and 13 bases lay outside the gene matches. The CDR3 sequence is 18 residues long. CDR3 amino acids: CASSPSGRGRAYTGELFF. In DNA, the CDR3 is TGTGCCAGCAGTCCCTCGGGGCGCGGGAGGGCCTACACCGGGGAGCTGTTTTTT.